This T cell receptor (beta chain) was sequenced during a study of STAT5B mutations in CD4+ large granular lymphocyte leukemia. Findings and limits, study-wide: Compared with healthy controls (2/35), patient top clones favored TRBV06 (8/27).

TCRdb's table, derived via immunoSEQ multiplex PCR, lists solely in-frame clones and lacks some. The sample yields 30,000 or so clones, around 76% seen once. In the case of this clone: Its antigen is currently unknown.

Trimming pared 0 bases from V and 11 bases from J, leaving 16 bases between. Germline loops: CDR1 MNHEY, CDR2 SVGAGI. The CDR3 is 14 amino acids. The receptor comes from a human donor in good health. This chain uses TRBV6-5 with TRBJ1-1; the D is unclear. The sample was CD4+ T cells from blood buffy coats. CDR3 protein: CASSYSILVTEAFF. CDR3 nucleotide sequence: TGTGCCAGCAGTTACTCGATCCTCGTAACAGAGGCTTTCTTT.